The source of this T cell receptor beta chain is a study of CD8 T cells in Susac syndrome. TEMRA cells underwent FACS enrichment and CD8+ and CD4+ T cells underwent negative isolation. V was shortened by 9 bases and J by 7 bases, with 19 bases between the two germline ends. The germline CDR1 and CDR2 sequences are LNHDA and SQIVND (reference sequence). The CDR3 consists of 15 residues. Reverse transcription of about 0.5 to 1 ug RNA used random hexamers. A multiplex approach, immunoSEQ multiplex PCR, amplified TCR beta CDR3 across 54 Vbeta and 13 Jbeta. TCRdb reprocessed the immunoSEQ multiplex PCR reads with MiXCR, giving one entry per CDR3 protein. The sample records 300,000 to 350,000 distinct CDR3 sequences, 92% being singletons.

The chain combines TRBV19 with TRBJ1-6; D is unclear. This receptor was obtained from a human donor with multiple sclerosis. Sequencing input: CD4+ T cells from PBMCs. CDR3 sequence reads: CASSPARDGNSPLHF. For the CDR3, the DNA is TGTGCCAGCTCCCCCGCGCGGGATGGAAATTCACCCCTCCACTTT.